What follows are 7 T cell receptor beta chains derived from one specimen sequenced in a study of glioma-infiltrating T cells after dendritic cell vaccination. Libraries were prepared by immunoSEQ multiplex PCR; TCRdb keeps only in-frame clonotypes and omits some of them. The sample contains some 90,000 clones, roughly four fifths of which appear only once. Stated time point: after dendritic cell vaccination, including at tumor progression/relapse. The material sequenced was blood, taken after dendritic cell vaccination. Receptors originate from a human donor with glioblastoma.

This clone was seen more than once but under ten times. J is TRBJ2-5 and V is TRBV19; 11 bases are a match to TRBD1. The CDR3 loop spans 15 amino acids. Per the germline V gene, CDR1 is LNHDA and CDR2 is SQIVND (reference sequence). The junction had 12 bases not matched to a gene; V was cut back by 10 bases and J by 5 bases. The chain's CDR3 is CATRTGGLPGETQYF. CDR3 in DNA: TGTGCCACCAGGACAGGGGGCCTGCCGGGGGAGACCCAGTACTTC.

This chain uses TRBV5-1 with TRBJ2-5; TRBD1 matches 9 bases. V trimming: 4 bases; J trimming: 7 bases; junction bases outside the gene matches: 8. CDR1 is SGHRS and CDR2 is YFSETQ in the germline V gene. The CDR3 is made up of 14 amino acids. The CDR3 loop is CASSLGQGGVTQYF. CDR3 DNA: TGCGCCAGCAGCCTGGGACAGGGCGGCGTGACCCAGTACTTC. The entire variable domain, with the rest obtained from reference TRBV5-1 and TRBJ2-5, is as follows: KAGVTQTPRYLIKTRGQQVTLSCSPISGHRSVSWYQQTPGQGLQFLFEYFSETQRNKGNFPGRFSGRQFSNSRSEMNVSTLELGDSALYLCASSLGQGGVTQYFGPGTRLLVL.

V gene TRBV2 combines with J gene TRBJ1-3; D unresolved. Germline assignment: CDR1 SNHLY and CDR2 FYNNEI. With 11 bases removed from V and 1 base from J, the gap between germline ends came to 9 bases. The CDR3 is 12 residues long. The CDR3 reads CAWLPSGNTIYF. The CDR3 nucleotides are TGTGCCTGGCTTCCGTCTGGAAACACCATATATTTT.

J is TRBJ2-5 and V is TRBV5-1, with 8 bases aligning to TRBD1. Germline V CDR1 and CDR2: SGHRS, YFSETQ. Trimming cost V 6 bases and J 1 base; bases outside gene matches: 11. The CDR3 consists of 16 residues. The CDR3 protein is CASKSTAGGIQETQYF. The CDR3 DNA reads TGCGCCAGCAAGTCCACGGCAGGGGGCATCCAAGAGACCCAGTACTTC.

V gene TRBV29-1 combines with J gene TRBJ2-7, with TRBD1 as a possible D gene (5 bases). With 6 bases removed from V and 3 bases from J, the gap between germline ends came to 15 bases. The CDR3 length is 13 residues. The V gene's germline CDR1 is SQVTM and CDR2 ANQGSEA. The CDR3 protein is CSVRLQEIYEQYF. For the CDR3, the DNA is TGCAGCGTCCGATTACAGGAAATCTACGAGCAGTACTTC.

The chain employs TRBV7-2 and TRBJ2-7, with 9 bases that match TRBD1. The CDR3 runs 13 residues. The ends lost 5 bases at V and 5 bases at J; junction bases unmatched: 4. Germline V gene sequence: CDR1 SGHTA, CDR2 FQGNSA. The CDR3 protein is CASSRTGVDEQYV. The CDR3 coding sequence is TGTGCCAGCAGCCGGACAGGGGTAGACGAGCAGTACGTC.

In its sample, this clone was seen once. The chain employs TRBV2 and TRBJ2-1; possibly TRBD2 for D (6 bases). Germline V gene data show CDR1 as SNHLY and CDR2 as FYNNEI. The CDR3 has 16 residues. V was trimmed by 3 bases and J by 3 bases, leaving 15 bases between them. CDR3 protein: CASSDSGGRIYNEQFF. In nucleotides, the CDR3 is TGTGCCAGCAGTGACTCAGGAGGGCGGATCTACAATGAGCAGTTCTTC. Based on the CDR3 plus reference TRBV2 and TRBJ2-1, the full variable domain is EPEVTQTPSHQVTQMGQEVILRCVPISNHLYFYWYRQILGQKVEFLVSFYNNEISEKSEIFDDQFSVERPDGSNFTLKIRSTKLEDSAMYFCASSDSGGRIYNEQFFGPGTRLTVL.